The clone carrying this T cell receptor (beta chain) was observed once. Germline V gene sequence: CDR1 DFQATT, CDR2 SNEGSKA (reference sequence). V was cut by 6 bases and J by 0 bases, with 12 bases left in between. CDR3 length equals 14 residues. The record originates from a study of blood T cells in healthy people across ages. Together with a sample-barcoded 5' primer, a J-beta primer mix was included in a second PCR lasting roughly 6 to 12 cycles. TCRdb redid the calling of the 5' RACE reads with MiXCR, one entry per CDR3 protein. The sample includes around 1,800,000 distinct CDR3 sequences, about 39% of them seen just once.

Sequencing used blood. The TCR originated in a human donor in good health. The rearrangement uses TRBV20-1 and TRBJ2-1; D uncertain. In DNA, the CDR3 is TGCAGTGCCGCAGAATACAGCTCCTACAATGAGCAGTTCTTC. Translation: CSAAEYSSYNEQFF.